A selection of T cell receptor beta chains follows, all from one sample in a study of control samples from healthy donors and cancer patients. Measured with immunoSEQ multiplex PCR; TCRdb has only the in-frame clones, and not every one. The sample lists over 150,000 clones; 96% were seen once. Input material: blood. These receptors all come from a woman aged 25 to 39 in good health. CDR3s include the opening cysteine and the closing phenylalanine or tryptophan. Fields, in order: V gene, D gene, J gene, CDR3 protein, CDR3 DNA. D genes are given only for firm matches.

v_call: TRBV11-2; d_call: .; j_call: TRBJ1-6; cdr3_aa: CASSPPNSPLHF; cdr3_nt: TGTGCCAGCAGCCCCCCCAATTCACCCCTCCACTTT
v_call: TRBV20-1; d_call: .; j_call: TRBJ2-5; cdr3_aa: CRVGETQYF; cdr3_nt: TGTAGGGTAGGAGAGACCCAGTACTTC
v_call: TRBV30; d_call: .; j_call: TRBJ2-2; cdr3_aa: CAWLDRRGTGELFF; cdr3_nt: TGTGCCTGGTTAGACAGGAGGGGTACCGGGGAGCTGTTTTTT
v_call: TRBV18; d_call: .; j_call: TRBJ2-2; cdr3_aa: CASSPWTEKTGELFF; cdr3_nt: TGTGCCAGCTCACCTTGGACAGAAAAGACCGGGGAGCTGTTTTTT
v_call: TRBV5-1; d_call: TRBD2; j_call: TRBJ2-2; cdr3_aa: CASSFLAGANTGELFF; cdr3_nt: TGCGCCAGCAGCTTTCTAGCGGGGGCGAACACCGGGGAGCTGTTTTTT
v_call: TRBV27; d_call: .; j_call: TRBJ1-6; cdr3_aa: CASRWSTGPNSPLHF; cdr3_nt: TGTGCCAGCAGATGGTCGACAGGCCCTAATTCACCCCTCCACTTT
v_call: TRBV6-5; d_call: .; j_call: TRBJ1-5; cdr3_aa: CASSQLDSLNQPQHF; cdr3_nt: TGTGCCAGCAGTCAGCTGGACAGCCTCAATCAGCCCCAGCATTTT
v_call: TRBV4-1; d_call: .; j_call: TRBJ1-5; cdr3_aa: CASSRGTNQPQHF; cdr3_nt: TGCGCCAGCAGCCGAGGGACCAATCAGCCCCAGCATTTT
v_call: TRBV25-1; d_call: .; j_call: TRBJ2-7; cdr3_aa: CASSEYGYEQYF; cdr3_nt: TGTGCCAGCAGTGAATATGGGTACGAGCAGTACTTC
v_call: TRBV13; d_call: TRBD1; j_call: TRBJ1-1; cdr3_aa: CASSLRFGTGTGGLDTEAFF; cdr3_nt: TGTGCCAGCAGCCTAAGATTTGGAACCGGGACAGGGGGGTTAGACACTGAAGCTTTCTTT
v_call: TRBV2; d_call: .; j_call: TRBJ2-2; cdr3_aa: CASSELAPGELFF; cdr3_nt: TGTGCCAGCAGTGAACTAGCCCCCGGGGAGCTGTTTTTT
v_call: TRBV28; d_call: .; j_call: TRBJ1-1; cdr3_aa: CASSFDRARNTEAFF; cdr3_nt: TGTGCCAGCAGTTTCGATAGGGCCCGGAACACTGAAGCTTTCTTT
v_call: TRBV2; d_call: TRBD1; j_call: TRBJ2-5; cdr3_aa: CASSWDRGLLETQYF; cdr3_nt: TGTGCCAGCAGCTGGGACAGGGGGCTTTTGGAGACCCAGTACTTC
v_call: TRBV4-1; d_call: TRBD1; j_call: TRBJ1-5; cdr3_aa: CASSEAPGQPLSNQPQHF; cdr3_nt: TGCGCCAGCAGCGAAGCTCCGGGACAGCCCCTTAGCAATCAGCCCCAGCATTTT
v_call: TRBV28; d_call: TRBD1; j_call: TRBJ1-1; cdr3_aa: CASSPLGQGISEAFF; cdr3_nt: TGTGCCAGCAGTCCCCTCGGACAGGGTATCTCTGAAGCTTTCTTT
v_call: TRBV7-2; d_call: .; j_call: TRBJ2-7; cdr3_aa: CASSLGDGPYEQYF; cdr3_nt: TGTGCCAGCAGCTTAGGGGACGGTCCCTACGAGCAGTACTTC
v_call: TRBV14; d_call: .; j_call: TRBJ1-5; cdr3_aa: CASSRSATSNQPQHF; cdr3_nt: TGTGCCAGCAGCCGGTCGGCTACGAGCAATCAGCCCCAGCATTTT